The 14 T cell receptor beta chains presented below share a single source sample, sequenced in a study of cytomegalovirus exposure and HLA in healthy donors. Method: immunoSEQ multiplex PCR; TCRdb's copy keeps in-frame clones and lacks some. The profile shows a few hundred thousand clones, roughly 90% of them singletons. Specimen: PBMCs. These receptors originate from a woman between 18 and 29 years old in good health and CMV-seronegative.

This clone has only one observation. The genes are TRBV7-9 and TRBJ2-1; D not resolved. The CDR3 extends over 16 amino acids. V was shortened by 0 bases and J by 8 bases, with 17 bases between the two germline ends. The germline V gene encodes CDR1 SEHNR and CDR2 FQNEAQ (reference sequence). The CDR3 here is CASSLAQQYSWDEQFF. CDR3 nucleotides: TGTGCCAGCAGCTTAGCGCAACAGTACTCCTGGGATGAGCAGTTCTTC.

This sequence joins TRBV2 and TRBJ2-3, with TRBD1 matching 8 bases. The CDR3 covers 17 residues. Trimming cost V 2 bases and J 2 bases; bases outside gene matches: 9. Germline CDR1 and CDR2: SNHLY and FYNNEI. CDR3 residues: CASSETRTGRFTDTQYF. CDR3 nucleotides: TGTGCCAGCAGTGAAACCCGGACAGGGCGTTTCACAGATACGCAGTATTTT.

The V gene is TRBV2, the J gene TRBJ1-1; TRBD1 matches 8 bases. Trimming cost V 3 bases and J 4 bases; bases outside gene matches: 4. In germline, CDR1 is SNHLY, CDR2 FYNNEI. This CDR3 contains 14 residues. The CDR3 here is CASSDRGPGTEAFF. In DNA, the CDR3 is TGTGCCAGCAGTGACAGGGGGCCTGGCACTGAAGCTTTCTTT.

The chain combines TRBV1 with TRBJ2-1; TRBD2, the table's D call, lacks a check against the DNA. TRBV1 is a recognized pseudogene. This CDR3 contains 11 residues. CDR3 loop: CTSSHENEQFF. CDR3 sequence (DNA): TGCACCAGCAGCCACGAGAATGAGCAGTTCTTC.

V usage is TRBV6-6 and J usage is TRBJ2-7, with 7 bases that match TRBD1. CDR1 and CDR2 from the germline V gene are MNHNY and SVGAGI (reference sequence). The CDR3 runs 14 residues. V gave up 5 bases and J gave up 3 bases; unmatched junction bases: 7. CDR3 region: CASSPGQINYEQYF. The DNA for the CDR3 is TGTGCCAGCAGTCCGGGACAGATTAACTACGAGCAGTACTTC.

The gene calls are TRBV7-8 and TRBJ2-7, with D perhaps TRBD2 (7 bases). Looked up from germline, CDR1 is SGHVS and CDR2 is FQNEAQ. The CDR3 consists of 16 residues. V was pared by 4 bases and J by 2 bases, with 18 bases between. The chain's CDR3 is CASSSLDRGAPYEQYF. CDR3 in DNA: TGTGCCAGCAGCTCACTGGACCGGGGGGCCCCCTACGAGCAGTACTTC.

The rearrangement uses TRBV18 and TRBJ1-2; D is undetermined. Germline CDR1 KGHSH, CDR2 LQKENI. V lost 0 bases and J lost 0, with 5 bases in between. The length of the CDR3 is 14 residues. CDR3 protein: CASSPPGSNYGYTF. The CDR3, as DNA: TGTGCCAGCTCACCACCCGGGTCTAACTATGGCTACACCTTC.

This clone was counted once. This chain uses TRBV7-2 with TRBJ1-1; D is unresolved. V gave up 6 bases and J gave up 3 bases, with 17 bases separating them. CDR1 and CDR2 (germline): SGHTA, FQGNSA. This CDR3 comprises 15 residues. The CDR3 region has the DNA TGTGCCAGCAGATCAAGGACTCAGGATGACACTGAAGCTTTCTTT. As protein: CASRSRTQDDTEAFF.

The rearrangement joins TRBV5-8 to TRBJ2-7; D uncertain. The CDR3 spans 15 residues. Germline loops: CDR1 SGHTS, CDR2 YDEGEE. V lost 0 bases, J lost 3 bases, and 13 bases lay in between. The CDR3 nucleotides read TGTGCCAGCAGCTTGGCTCAAGCAACCTACTACGAGCAGTACGTC. Amino acids: CASSLAQATYYEQYV.

Details on this clone: Because the CDR3's place on the DNA is in doubt, the DNA is left out and the CDR3 is given as listed by TCRdb. This chain uses TRBV2 with TRBJ2-7; no check of the table's D call, TRBD2, against the DNA was made. The CDR3 sequence runs 15 residues, both termini included. Germline V gives CDR1 SNHLY, CDR2 FYNNEI. The CDR3 loop is CASSGVSVRGYEQYF.

The chain is built from TRBV28 and TRBJ1-5, with 8 bases lining up with TRBD1. The CDR3 consists of 13 residues. The trim removed 6 bases at V and 8 bases at J, leaving 6 bases unmatched. Germline V lookup: CDR1 MDHEN, CDR2 SYDVKM. The CDR3 reads CASSELQGEPQHF. As DNA, the CDR3 is TGTGCCAGCAGCGAGCTACAGGGGGAGCCCCAGCATTTT.

This clone occurred once. The chain's CDR3 is CASSVTGGNQPQHF. The CDR3 DNA follows: TGTGCCAGCAGTGTGACAGGCGGAAATCAGCCCCAGCATTTT. The chain employs TRBV2 and TRBJ1-5, with D maybe TRBD1 (6 bases). Trimming shortened V by 4 bases and J by 4 bases, and 11 bases separated the two germline ends. This CDR3 contains 14 residues. The germline CDR1 and CDR2 sequences are SNHLY and FYNNEI.

This chain links TRBV7-6 with TRBJ1-1; 8 bases match TRBD1. V trimming: 1 base; J trimming: 0 bases; junction bases outside the gene matches: 19. CDR3 length equals 21 residues. Germline V gene data show CDR1 as SGHVS and CDR2 as FNYEAQ. This chain's CDR3 is CASSLGPKGDRPSIMNTEAFF. CDR3 sequence (DNA): TGTGCCAGCAGCTTAGGACCCAAGGGGGACAGGCCTTCTATAATGAACACTGAAGCTTTCTTT. The complete variable domain, with remaining parts taken from reference TRBV7-6 and TRBJ1-1, reads GAGVSQSPRYKVTKRGQDVALRCDPISGHVSLYWYRQALGQGPEFLTYFNYEAQQDKSGLPNDRFSAERPEGSISTLTIQRTEQRDSAMYRCASSLGPKGDRPSIMNTEAFFGQGTRLTVV.

This clone was picked up one time. This chain links TRBV10-3 with TRBJ2-2, with D maybe TRBD1 (6 bases). Trimming pared 6 bases from V and 1 base from J, leaving 9 bases between. Germline V gene data show CDR1 as ENHRY and CDR2 as SYGVKD. The length of the CDR3 is 14 residues. The CDR3 DNA reads TGTGCCATCAGAGGGACACAGAACACCGGGGAGCTGTTTTTT. Its translation: CAIRGTQNTGELFF.